The sequence of this T cell receptor beta chain was determined in a study of T-cell memory formation after mild COVID-19. There are a few counts of this clonotype. The antigen remains undetermined. Per germline, CDR1 SNHLY and CDR2 FYNNEI. Trimming stripped 1 base from V and 1 base from J, with 12 bases between. The CDR3 is 16 amino acids. Study-level findings and limits: Several responding clones turned up in pre-infection memory, indicating that cross-reactive memory may have taken part. Mostly located in CM and EM were contracting CD4+ clones, with contracting CD8+ clones located in EMRA. Second-wave clones reaching peak frequency on day 37 lacked confirmed SARS-CoV-2 specificity.

TCRdb passed the 5' RACE reads through MiXCR, listing each CDR3 protein once. This sample has 350,000 to 400,000 distinct CDR3 sequences, with roughly 14% found just once. V is TRBV2 and J is TRBJ2-3, with D possibly TRBD1 on 5 matching bases. Sample: PBMCs or a T cell subset sorted from them (not recorded which). This receptor was obtained from a man aged 18-30 years who had mild COVID-19 (a few samples of this study predate the infection). Cell type and time point are not known. The CDR3 coding sequence is TGTGCCAGCAGTGAAGGACAGCGCCAGGGCACAGATACGCAGTATTTT. Its protein is CASSEGQRQGTDTQYF. The full variable domain, with the rest looked up from reference TRBV2 and TRBJ2-3, is EPEVTQTPSHQVTQMGQEVILRCVPISNHLYFYWYRQILGQKVEFLVSFYNNEISEKSEIFDDQFSVERPDGSNFTLKIRSTKLEDSAMYFCASSEGQRQGTDTQYFGPGTRLTVL.